This T cell receptor beta chain was documented in a study of long-term antiretroviral therapy in people with HIV. Survey level was the resolution at which the v3.0 immunoSEQ assay ran. Data came from immunoSEQ multiplex PCR; TCRdb stores just in-frame clones and leaves some out. The repertoire holds under 45,000 clones, with 94% as singletons. Notes on this clone: The antigen is undetermined.

Donors each had at least one pre-ART PBMC sample and at least two post-ART ones. Whole-study findings and limits: Clones that had undergone expansion before ART prevailed in the repertoire throughout all time points. Increased diversity was seen after ART, yet it remained lower than in transplant donor controls. All blood samples came from the years 2004 to 2017, possibly under older ART regimens.

The receptor was isolated from a woman aged 45-65 years with HIV. This specimen was unsorted PBMCs, taken approximately 5 years after starting antiretroviral therapy.

The CDR3 DNA reads as TGTGCCAGCAGTCCCGCTGGGGGGGGAGTTGGAGATACGCAGTATTTT. Translated: CASSPAGGGVGDTQYF. The chain employs TRBV5-8 and TRBJ2-3; 7 bases line up with TRBD2. CDR1 is SGHTS and CDR2 is YDEGEE in the germline V gene. V gave up 5 bases and J gave up 5 bases; unmatched junction bases: 14. CDR3 length: 16 residues. Variable domain in full (rest from reference TRBV5-8 and TRBJ2-3): EAGVTQSPTHLIKTRGQQATLRCSPISGHTSVYWYQQALGLGLQFLLWYDEGEERNRGNFPPRFSGRQFPNYSSELNVNALELEDSALYLCASSPAGGGVGDTQYFGPGTRLTVL.